This T cell receptor (beta chain) was profiled in a study of blood T cell repertoires in COVID-19. From germline, CDR1 is SEHNR and CDR2 FQNEAQ (reference sequence). There are 15 residues in the CDR3. V shed 5 bases and J shed 0 bases, with 13 bases lying between them. This clone occurred once. The authors' processing: Using reference gene primer amplification, nucleated cell counts were estimated. Assay used: immunoSEQ multiplex PCR; TCRdb lists only in-frame clones, some missing. V, J and clone size are taken as reported in that table, and D and trimming were inferred from the DNA itself. The sample consists of about 300,000 clones, around 90% of them appearing once.

This chain connects TRBV7-9 to TRBJ1-2, with D possibly matching TRBD1 (5 bases). The sample comprised peripheral blood. This clonotype was sampled from a woman in her twenties or thirties with COVID-19, enrolled during active disease. DNA of the CDR3: TGTGCCAGCAGCCCGCGTGGGGCTTCTAACTATGGCTACACCTTC. Its translation is CASSPRGASNYGYTF.